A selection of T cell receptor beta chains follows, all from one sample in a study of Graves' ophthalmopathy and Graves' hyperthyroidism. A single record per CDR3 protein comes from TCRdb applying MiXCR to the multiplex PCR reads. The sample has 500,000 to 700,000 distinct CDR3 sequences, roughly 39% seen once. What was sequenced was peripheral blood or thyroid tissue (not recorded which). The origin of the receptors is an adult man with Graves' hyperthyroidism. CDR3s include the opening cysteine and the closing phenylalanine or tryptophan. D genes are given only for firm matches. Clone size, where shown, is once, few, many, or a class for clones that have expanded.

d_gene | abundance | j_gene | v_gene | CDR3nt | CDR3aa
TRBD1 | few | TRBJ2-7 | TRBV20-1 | TGCAGTGCAATAAACCGGGACAGGGCCTACGAGCAGTACTTC | CSAINRDRAYEQYF
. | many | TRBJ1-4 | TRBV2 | TGTGCCAGCAGTGAAAGGCGGATCGACGAAAAACTGTTTTTT | CASSERRIDEKLFF
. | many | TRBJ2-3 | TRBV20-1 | TGCAGTGCTAGAGATTTAGTCCGGACAGATACGCAGTATTTT | CSARDLVRTDTQYF
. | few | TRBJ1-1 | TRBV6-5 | TGTACCAGCAGTTACTCCGGGGGGCTCGGTACTGAAGCTTTCTTT | CTSSYSGGLGTEAFF
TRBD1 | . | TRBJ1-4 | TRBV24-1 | TGTGCCACCAGTGGGGGACAGGGTGGTGAAGAACTGTCTTTT | CATSGGQGGEELSF
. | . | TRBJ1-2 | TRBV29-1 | TGCAGCGTTGATTACCGCGGCTACACCTTC | CSVDYRGYTF
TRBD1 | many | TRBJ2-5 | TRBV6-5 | TGTGCCAGCAGTTTCTGGACAGGTGGGGCAGAGACCCAGTACTTC | CASSFWTGGAETQYF
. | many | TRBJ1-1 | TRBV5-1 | TGCGCCAGCAGCTTGGTAAGGGGCGGTGAAGCTTTCTTT | CASSLVRGGEAFF
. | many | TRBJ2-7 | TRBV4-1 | TGCGCCAGCAGCCCCCAGGACAGCCATTACGAGCAGTACTTC | CASSPQDSHYEQYF
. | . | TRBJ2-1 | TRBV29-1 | TGCAGCGTTGGAGAGGGAGGAGGTATAAACAATGAGCAGTTCTTC | CSVGEGGGINNEQFF
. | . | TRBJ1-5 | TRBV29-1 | TGCAGCGTTCCGGACAGAAATCAGCCCCAGCATTTT | CSVPDRNQPQHF
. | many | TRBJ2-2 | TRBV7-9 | TGTGCCAGCAGCTTAGCGACCGGGTCCACCGGGGAGCTGTTTTTT | CASSLATGSTGELFF
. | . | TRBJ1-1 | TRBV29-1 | TGCAGCGTCTGGACTAGCGGGATTAACACTGAAGCTTTCTTT | CSVWTSGINTEAFF
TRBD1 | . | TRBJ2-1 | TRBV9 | TGTGCCAGCAGCGTCACAGGGGGCTCTGGGGAGCAGTTCTTC | CASSVTGGSGEQFF
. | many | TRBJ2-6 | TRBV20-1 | TGCAGTGCTAGAGATAGCTCTGGGGCCAACGTCCTGACTTTC | CSARDSSGANVLTF
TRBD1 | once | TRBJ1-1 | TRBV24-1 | TGTGCCACCAGTGATCCCTCTGACAGGGGAGGCACTGAAGCTTTCTTT | CATSDPSDRGGTEAFF
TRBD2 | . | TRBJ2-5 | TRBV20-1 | TGCAGTGCTAGAGATCGAAGGACTAGCCCGACCCAGTACTTC | CSARDRRTSPTQYF
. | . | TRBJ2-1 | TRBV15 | TGTGCCACCAGCAGAGGGGGGGTGGCCCACGATGAGCAGTTCTTC | CATSRGGVAHDEQFF
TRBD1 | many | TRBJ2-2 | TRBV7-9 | TGTGCCATAAGACAGGGTGACACCGGGGAGCTGTTTTTT | CAIRQGDTGELFF
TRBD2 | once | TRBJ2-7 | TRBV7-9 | TGTGCCAGCAGCCGGGACGTAGGAGCGGGGGAGCAGTACTTC | CASSRDVGAGEQYF
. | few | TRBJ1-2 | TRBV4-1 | TGCGCCAGCAAATCGCCTGGAGTTGCTAACTATGGCTACACCTTC | CASKSPGVANYGYTF
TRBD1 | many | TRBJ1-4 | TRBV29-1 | TGCAGCGCCCACCGGGACAGCGCTGAAAAACTGTTTTTT | CSAHRDSAEKLFF
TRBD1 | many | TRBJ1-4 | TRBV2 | TGTGCCAGCAATACGGACAGGCTTGATGAAAAACTGTTTTTT | CASNTDRLDEKLFF
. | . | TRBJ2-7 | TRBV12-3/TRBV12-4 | TGTGCCAGCAGTTTAGGTCTGGGGACTCCCTACGAGCAGTACTTC | CASSLGLGTPYEQYF
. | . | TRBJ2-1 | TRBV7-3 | TGTGCCAGCAGCTTAACGGTAGTAGACAATGAGCAGTTCTTC | CASSLTVVDNEQFF
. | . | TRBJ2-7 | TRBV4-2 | TGTGCCAGCAGCCAAGAGAGGGGCCCCTACGAGCAGTACTTC | CASSQERGPYEQYF
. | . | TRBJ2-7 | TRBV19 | TGTGCCAGTAGTTTCAGTAGGGGATACGAGCAGTACTTC | CASSFSRGYEQYF
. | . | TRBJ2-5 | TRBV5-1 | TGCGCCAGCAGCTTACGCTCAGGAATTCAAGAGACCCAGTACTTC | CASSLRSGIQETQYF
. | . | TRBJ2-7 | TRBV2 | TGTGCCAGCAGTGTAGGACACTACGAGCAGTACTTC | CASSVGHYEQYF
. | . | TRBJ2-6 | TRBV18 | TGTGCCAGCTCACCACTAGGGTCCGGGGCCAACGTCCTGACTTTC | CASSPLGSGANVLTF
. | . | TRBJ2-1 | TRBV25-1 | TGTGCCAGCAGTGCCGGGACCGAGCAGTTCTTC | CASSAGTEQFF
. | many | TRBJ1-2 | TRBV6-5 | TGTGCCAGCAGTTACTCGGACCGCCGGCGGGCCTATGGCTACACCTTC | CASSYSDRRRAYGYTF
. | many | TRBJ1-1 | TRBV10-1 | TGCGCCAGCAGCGAGGACCTCTTCACTGAAGCTTTCTTT | CASSEDLFTEAFF
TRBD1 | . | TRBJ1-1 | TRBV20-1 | TGCAGTGCTAGACACCCGGGACAGGGGCGGGGGAACACTGAAGCTTTCTTT | CSARHPGQGRGNTEAFF
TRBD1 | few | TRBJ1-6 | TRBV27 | TGTGCCAGCAGTTTAATACAGGGGGACTCCTATAATTCACCCCTCCACTTT | CASSLIQGDSYNSPLHF
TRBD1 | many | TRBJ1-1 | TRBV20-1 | TGCAGTGCGTCACAGGGGGCCCCTGAAGCTTTCTTT | CSASQGAPEAFF
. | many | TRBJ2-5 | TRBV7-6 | TGTGCCAGCAGCTTAGCGGGGGCGCCCAGAGAGACCCAGTACTTC | CASSLAGAPRETQYF
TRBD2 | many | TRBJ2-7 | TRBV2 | TGTGCCAGCAGTGAATCTGTCGGGGGGGCCAGCGAGCAGTACTTC | CASSESVGGASEQYF
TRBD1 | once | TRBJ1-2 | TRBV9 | TGTGCCAGCAGCGAGGGGACAGTTCATGGCTACACCTTC | CASSEGTVHGYTF
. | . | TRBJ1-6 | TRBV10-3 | TGTGCCATCAGTGCAACCAGGACACCTCGTACGGACTCACCCCTCCACTTT | CAISATRTPRTDSPLHF
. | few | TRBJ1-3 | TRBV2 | TGTGCCACTGGGGTATCTGGAAACACCATATATTTT | CATGVSGNTIYF